The sequence of this T cell receptor (beta chain) was determined in a study of identical twins. Each CDR3 protein is one row after TCRdb ran MiXCR on the 5' RACE reads. The table shows approximately 700,000 distinct CDR3 sequences, with approximately 18% occurring only once. The CDR3 length is 14 residues. Trimming cost V 6 bases and J 4 bases, with 15 bases left between them. The germline CDR1 and CDR2 sequences are SNHLY and FYNNEI. These data also featured in a second study, about T cells expressing NK-cell markers.

The chain joins TRBV2 to TRBJ1-1; the D gene is possibly TRBD1 (5 bases). This clonotype was obtained from a woman between 18 and 29 years old in good health. The sample taken for sequencing was PBMCs. The CDR3 DNA follows: TGTGCCAGCAGGGCGGGACTAACGGGCACTGAAGCTTTCTTT. It translates to CASRAGLTGTEAFF.